This T cell receptor (beta chain) was found in a study of beta chain features in type 1 diabetes. General study results and limits: Researchers report that Type 1 diabetes patients had moderately but significantly shorter TCRB CDR3s across all four CD4+ subsets.

This clone has only one observation. Its antigen remains unidentified. This CDR3 is built from 13 residues. Trimming took off 4 bases at V and 4 bases at J, with 10 bases between the two ends. Germline V gives CDR1 SGDLS, CDR2 YYNGEE. Isolated RNA was reverse transcribed in full, so expressed TCRB transcripts were sequenced. Assay: immunoSEQ multiplex PCR; the TCRdb copy retains only in-frame clones and omits some. Here the sample spans 160,000 or so clones, around 9.7% being singletons. The rearrangement uses TRBV9 and TRBJ2-3, with D possibly matching TRBD1 (5 bases). Sequenced sample: central memory CD4+ T cells from blood. This receptor was identified in a woman aged 30 to 39 with type 1 diabetes. CDR3 in DNA: TGTGCCAGCAGCTTTCAGGGCTCAGATACGCAGTATTTT. This encodes CASSFQGSDTQYF.